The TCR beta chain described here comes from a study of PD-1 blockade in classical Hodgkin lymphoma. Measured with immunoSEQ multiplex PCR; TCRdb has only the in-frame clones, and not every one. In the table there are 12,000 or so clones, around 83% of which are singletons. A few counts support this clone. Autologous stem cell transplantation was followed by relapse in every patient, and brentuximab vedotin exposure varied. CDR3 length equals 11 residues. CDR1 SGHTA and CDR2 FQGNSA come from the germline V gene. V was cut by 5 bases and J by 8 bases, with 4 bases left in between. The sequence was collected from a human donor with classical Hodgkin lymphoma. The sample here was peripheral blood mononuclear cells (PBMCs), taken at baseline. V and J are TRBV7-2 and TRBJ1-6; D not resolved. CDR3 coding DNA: TGTGCCAGCAGCGAAGATTCACCCCTCCACTTT. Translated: CASSEDSPLHF.